The rows below give T cell receptor beta chains drawn from one sample of a study of T-cell reconstitution after alpha-beta-depleted transplantation in children. TCRdb processed the PCR reads anew with MiXCR; each CDR3 protein has one entry. The sample holds over 150,000 distinct CDR3 sequences, about 7% seen once. Sequenced here: PBMCs, sampled before TCRalphabeta/CD19-depleted stem cell transplant. The receptors were sampled from a boy younger than 10 with acute lymphoblastic leukemia, due to receive a stem cell transplant. The CDR3 runs from the conserved cysteine through the conserved F or W. The order of the fields is clone size, J gene, V gene, D gene, CDR3 DNA, CDR3 protein. D genes are given only for firm matches. Rows give clone size only sometimes, using once, few, many, or a class for an expanded clone.

few | TRBJ2-1 | TRBV30 | NA | TGTGCCTGGAGTGTAGGGTTTATGGATGAGCAGTTCTTC | CAWSVGFMDEQFF
many | TRBJ2-5 | TRBV18 | NA | TGTGCCAGCTCACCACGGAATTCGGGCCAAGAGACCCAGTACTTC | CASSPRNSGQETQYF
many | TRBJ2-2 | TRBV29-1 | NA | TGCAGCGTCCGAGTTGCAGGGGTCGGGGAGCTGTTTTTT | CSVRVAGVGELFF
NA | TRBJ2-3 | TRBV7-8 | TRBD2 | TGTGCCAGCAGCTTCCCGGCGGGGGATCGGGCAGATACGCAGTATTTT | CASSFPAGDRADTQYF
many | TRBJ1-1 | TRBV28 | NA | TGTGCCAGCAGGGAATCCGGAGGGAACACTGAAGCTTTCTTT | CASRESGGNTEAFF
NA | TRBJ1-5 | TRBV24-1 | NA | TGTGCCACCAGTGATTCTGGGGATCAGCCCCAGCATTTT | CATSDSGDQPQHF
many | TRBJ2-3 | TRBV29-1 | NA | TGCAGCGCTCCTGAATTGGACTACATAAACGGAGATACGCAGTATTTT | CSAPELDYINGDTQYF
many | TRBJ2-7 | TRBV7-2 | TRBD2 | TGTGCCAGCAGCTTAGCGCGGGGGTTAGAGGAGCAGTACTTC | CASSLARGLEEQYF
few | TRBJ1-2 | TRBV7-9 | NA | TGTGCCAGCAGCGGACCTACGGACGGTTCTAACTATGGCTACACCTTC | CASSGPTDGSNYGYTF
few | TRBJ1-3 | TRBV3-1 | TRBD1 | TGTGCCAGCAGCTACCGGGACAGGTCTTCTGGAAACACCATATATTTT | CASSYRDRSSGNTIYF
many | TRBJ2-2 | TRBV27 | NA | TGTGCCAGCCAAGCAGGGTCCACCGGGGAGCTGTTTTTT | CASQAGSTGELFF
many | TRBJ2-7 | TRBV18 | TRBD1 | TGTGCCAGCTCACGCCCACAGGGAACAGGGGCCGCCGAGCAGTACTTC | CASSRPQGTGAAEQYF
many | TRBJ2-5 | TRBV5-1 | TRBD2 | TGCGCCAGCAGCTTGGTGTCTAGCGGGGCCCCAGAGACCCAGTACTTC | CASSLVSSGAPETQYF
NA | TRBJ1-5 | TRBV27 | NA | TGTGCCAGCAGTCCCGGGGGAGGGGAAAATAGCAATCAGCCCCAGCATTTT | CASSPGGGENSNQPQHF
many | TRBJ2-3 | TRBV29-1 | NA | TGCAGCGCGGGCGGTGGGGGGAACACAGATACGCAGTATTTT | CSAGGGGNTDTQYF
many | TRBJ2-7 | TRBV2 | NA | TGTGCCAGCAGAGGAGACTCTGGCGAGCAGTACTTC | CASRGDSGEQYF
many | TRBJ2-7 | TRBV12-3/TRBV12-4 | TRBD2 | TGTGCCAGCAGCCCAGGACTAGCGGACTCCTACGAGCAGTACTTC | CASSPGLADSYEQYF
many | TRBJ2-3 | TRBV27 | TRBD2 | TGTGCCAGCAGTTTTCGGACTAGCGGGCCGGAGTATTTT | CASSFRTSGPEYF
many | TRBJ2-1 | TRBV28 | TRBD2 | TGTGCCAGCAGTCCTAGCGGGATCTACAATGAGCAGTTCTTC | CASSPSGIYNEQFF
many | TRBJ2-1 | TRBV19 | NA | TGTGCCAGTAGGGCGGAGAGCTCCTACAATGAGCAGTTCTTC | CASRAESSYNEQFF
NA | TRBJ1-2 | TRBV28 | NA | TGTGCCAGCAGGATACTACAGGGAAGCTATGGCTACACCTTC | CASRILQGSYGYTF
few | TRBJ2-1 | TRBV27 | TRBD1 | TGTGCCAGCAGTTTCATTGCCGGGACAGGGGGCCATGAGCAGTTCTTC | CASSFIAGTGGHEQFF
many | TRBJ2-5 | TRBV29-1 | NA | TGCAGCGTGACCTGGGCAGGGCAAGAGACCCAGTACTTC | CSVTWAGQETQYF
many | TRBJ2-7 | TRBV9 | NA | TGTGCCAGCAGCGTTAATAGCGGCGAGCAGTACTTC | CASSVNSGEQYF
many | TRBJ2-7 | TRBV9 | TRBD1 | TGTGCCAGCAGCTTCGGGACAGGGTTCTACGAGCAGTACTTC | CASSFGTGFYEQYF
many | TRBJ2-7 | TRBV20-1 | NA | TGCAGTGCTAGTACCTACAGCTCCTACGAGCAGTACTTC | CSASTYSSYEQYF
NA | TRBJ2-1 | TRBV6-4 | TRBD2 | TGTGCCAGCAGTGACTCTCGCGGGGGATCCTACAATGAGCAGTTCTTC | CASSDSRGGSYNEQFF
NA | TRBJ2-1 | TRBV4-3 | TRBD2 | TGCGCCAGCAGCCAAGATATGAACCTAGCGGAATACAATGAGCAGTTCTTC | CASSQDMNLAEYNEQFF
many | TRBJ2-4 | TRBV7-2 | NA | TGTGCCACCGTCCGGGCTTACAAGGCCAAAAACATTCAGTACTTC | CATVRAYKAKNIQYF
many | TRBJ2-7 | TRBV28 | NA | TGTGCCAGCAGCCGGACAGCAAACTACGAGCAGTACTTC | CASSRTANYEQYF
many | TRBJ2-1 | TRBV28 | TRBD2 | TGTGCCAGCAACCTGGGGGCCAGCGGGAGAAATGAGCAGTTCTTC | CASNLGASGRNEQFF
NA | TRBJ2-3 | TRBV20-1 | TRBD2 | TGCAGTGCTACTTCCCCGGGGGGGCAACCAGATACGCAGTATTTT | CSATSPGGQPDTQYF
many | TRBJ2-1 | TRBV2 | TRBD1 | TGTGCCAGCAGTACGAGACAGGGAAACAATGAGCAGTTCTTC | CASSTRQGNNEQFF
many | TRBJ2-7 | TRBV20-1 | NA | TGCAGTGCCAATGCCGCCATGAGTCCGACCTACGAGCAGTACTTC | CSANAAMSPTYEQYF
many | TRBJ2-6 | TRBV5-1 | NA | TGCGCCAGCAGCTCCAGCTATGAGATCTCTGGGGCCAACGTCCTGACTTTC | CASSSSYEISGANVLTF
few | TRBJ2-3 | TRBV20-1 | TRBD2 | TGCAGTGCCGACGGGACTAGCGGGAGGGGAGCCACAGATACGCAGTATTTT | CSADGTSGRGATDTQYF
NA | TRBJ2-1 | TRBV7-9 | NA | TGTGCCAGCAGCTACTCACAGGGAACCTACAATGAGCAGTTCTTC | CASSYSQGTYNEQFF
many | TRBJ2-5 | TRBV7-6 | NA | TGTGCCAGCAGCTTATCCCAGCCCCAAGAGACCCAGTACTTC | CASSLSQPQETQYF
NA | TRBJ2-2 | TRBV4-1 | NA | TGCGCCAGCAGACTGGGAGAGGGTTACACCGGGGAGCTGTTTTTT | CASRLGEGYTGELFF
NA | TRBJ2-3 | TRBV4-3 | TRBD2 | TGCGCCAGCAGCCAAGGCTTGCGGGGGGGTATCACAGATACGCAGTATTTT | CASSQGLRGGITDTQYF
few | TRBJ2-1 | TRBV20-1 | NA | TGCAGTGCTCCCAATGCTGACTTGCCCTCCTACAATGAGCAGTTCTTC | CSAPNADLPSYNEQFF
many | TRBJ1-5 | TRBV20-1 | NA | TGCAGTGCTAGGGCAGGTGATCAGCCCCAGCATTTT | CSARAGDQPQHF
many | TRBJ1-1 | TRBV4-3 | NA | TGCGCCAGCAGCCAAGATCAGCAGGGGATAGCGACTGAAGCTTTCTTT | CASSQDQQGIATEAFF
many | TRBJ2-1 | TRBV7-8 | TRBD2 | TGTGCCAGCAGCTTATACGCTAGCGGGAGTGAAACAGTTTCCTACAATGAGCAGTTCTTC | CASSLYASGSETVSYNEQFF
few | TRBJ2-3 | TRBV28 | NA | TGTGCCAGCAGCCTCCCCGGGGACATGGGTGATACGCAGTATTTT | CASSLPGDMGDTQYF
NA | TRBJ2-7 | TRBV6-2/TRBV6-3 | TRBD1 | TGTGCCAGCAGTCCACGACAGGGCCTCCTACTAGAGCAGTACTTC | CASSPRQGLLLEQYF
few | TRBJ1-1 | TRBV6-5 | NA | TGTGCCAGCGTTGGTGAAATGAACACTGAAGCTTTCTTT | CASVGEMNTEAFF
many | TRBJ2-2 | TRBV5-1 | NA | TGCGCCAGCAGCCGAGGGGCGGCTGGCACCGGGGAGCTGTTTTTT | CASSRGAAGTGELFF
few | TRBJ2-6 | TRBV4-3 | NA | TGCGCCAGCAGCCAAGAGGGTCTCTCTGGGGCCAACGTCCTGACTTTC | CASSQEGLSGANVLTF
many | TRBJ2-1 | TRBV7-3 | NA | TGTGCCAGCAGCCCCCTGCACTCCTACAATGAGCAGTTCTTC | CASSPLHSYNEQFF
once | TRBJ2-7 | TRBV28 | TRBD2 | TGTGCCAGCGGTTCCTGGACTAGCGGCTCCTACGAGCAGTACTTC | CASGSWTSGSYEQYF
many | TRBJ2-3 | TRBV21-1 | NA | TGTGCCAGCAGCAAAGAAGAGGGGCCATTCACAGATACGCAGTATTTT | CASSKEEGPFTDTQYF
few | TRBJ1-3 | TRBV18 | NA | TGTGCCAGCTCGCGGGGCCAGAGCTCTGGAAACACCATATATTTT | CASSRGQSSGNTIYF
many | TRBJ2-1 | TRBV20-1 | NA | TGCAGTGCCCCTAGTCCGGGCTATGACCAGTTCTTC | CSAPSPGYDQFF
few | TRBJ2-7 | TRBV20-1 | TRBD1 | TGCAGTGCTAGACGGGGACAGAACCTCTACGAGCAGTACTTC | CSARRGQNLYEQYF
many | TRBJ2-6 | TRBV29-1 | TRBD1 | TGCAGCGTTTGGACAGGACCGCCCTCTGGGGCCAACGTCCTGACTTTC | CSVWTGPPSGANVLTF
many | TRBJ2-3 | TRBV7-2 | NA | TGTGCCAGCAGCTTAGCGCAGGCAGATACGCAGTATTTT | CASSLAQADTQYF
few | TRBJ2-2 | TRBV20-1 | NA | TGCAGTGCCGGGTACGCGAACACCGGGGAGCTGTTTTTT | CSAGYANTGELFF
many | TRBJ2-5 | TRBV12-3/TRBV12-4 | TRBD2 | TGTGCCAGCAGTAGAGCGGGGGAGACCCAGTACTTC | CASSRAGETQYF
few | TRBJ2-1 | TRBV18 | TRBD2 | TGTGCCAGCTCACCACCGCTAGCGGGCAGCTCCTACAATGAGCAGTTCTTC | CASSPPLAGSSYNEQFF